This is a list of T cell receptor beta chains from one sample in a study of early T cells in non-severe SARS-CoV-2 infection. TCRdb re-derived calls from the 5' RACE reads in MiXCR, one entry per CDR3 protein. Counted here are just under 60,000 distinct CDR3 sequences, roughly 8.4% occurring once; the ten biggest clones make up 3% to 4%. The sequenced material came from whole blood. The receptor source for this set is an adult who was a healthcare worker with PCR-confirmed SARS-CoV-2 infection or an uninfected control (not recorded which). The CDR3 runs from the conserved cysteine through the conserved F or W. Each record gives: J gene, D gene, V gene, clone size, CDR3 DNA, CDR3 protein. D genes are given only for firm matches. Size tells how often a clone was seen (once, few, many) or the class of an expanded clone, and some rows leave it out.

TRBJ2-7,TRBD1,TRBV3-1,NA,TGTGCCAGCAGTTTGGGACAGGTCTACGAGCAGTACTTC,CASSLGQVYEQYF
TRBJ1-2,NA,TRBV2,many,TGTGCCAGCGAGAGTAGGGGAACTGTCTACTATGGCTACACCTTC,CASESRGTVYYGYTF
TRBJ1-1,NA,TRBV18,many,TGTGCCAGCTCACCCTCCCTGGGGGCCAAGAATGAAGCTTTCTTT,CASSPSLGAKNEAFF
TRBJ2-3,NA,TRBV29-1,few,TGCAGCGCCAACCCGATGGGAGGTGGGACAGATACGCAGTATTTT,CSANPMGGGTDTQYF
TRBJ1-1,NA,TRBV5-1,many,TGCGCCAGCAGCATTACGACAGGAGGTGCTGAAGCTTTCTTT,CASSITTGGAEAFF
TRBJ2-7,NA,TRBV7-9,many,TGTGCCAGCAGCTTGTGGCCGACGGAAGAGCAGTACTTC,CASSLWPTEEQYF
TRBJ2-1,TRBD2,TRBV29-1,NA,TGCAGCGTTGAGGGAGGGCGAATTGCGAATGAGCAGTTCTTC,CSVEGGRIANEQFF
TRBJ1-5,TRBD1,TRBV28,few,TGTGCCAGCAGGAACCGGGACAGGAGCAATCAGCCCCAGCATTTT,CASRNRDRSNQPQHF
TRBJ2-1,TRBD1,TRBV24-1,NA,TGTGCCACCAGTGATTTAGACAGGGCCAAGAGGGATGAGCAGTTCTTC,CATSDLDRAKRDEQFF
TRBJ2-1,NA,TRBV6-6,many,TGTGCCAGCAGTGCGGGATTTGGGGGTGAGCAGTTCTTC,CASSAGFGGEQFF
TRBJ2-1,NA,TRBV7-8,many,TGTGCCAGCACCCAACAGAGGGAGCAGTTCTTC,CASTQQREQFF
TRBJ2-1,TRBD2,TRBV4-1,NA,TGCGCCAGCAGCCAAGAAGCAGTAGCGGGATCCAATGAGCAGTTCTTC,CASSQEAVAGSNEQFF
TRBJ2-7,NA,TRBV25-1,NA,TGTGCCAGCAGCCCACTTGCCGACAGCCATGGGAGGTACGAGCAGTACTTC,CASSPLADSHGRYEQYF
TRBJ1-3,NA,TRBV28,many,TGTGCCAGCAGACAACAGGGCGGTGGAAACACCATATATTTT,CASRQQGGGNTIYF
TRBJ2-1,TRBD2,TRBV28,many,TGTGCCAGCAGTCGACGGACTAGCGGGAGAACGGAGCAGTTCTTC,CASSRRTSGRTEQFF
TRBJ2-3,NA,TRBV20-1,NA,TGCAGTGCTAGTGAGTTGGGATCAGATACGCAGTATTTT,CSASELGSDTQYF
TRBJ2-6,TRBD1,TRBV28,many,TGTGCCAGCAGTTTAGGGACAGGCGTATTGGGGGCCAACGTCCTGACTTTC,CASSLGTGVLGANVLTF
TRBJ2-3,TRBD2,TRBV7-6,few,TGTGCCAGCAGCTTAGCACCTATTGCGGGAGTCACAGATACGCAGTATTTT,CASSLAPIAGVTDTQYF
TRBJ1-6,NA,TRBV4-1,many,TGCGCCAGCAGCCAAGAGAACTCACCCCTCCACTTT,CASSQENSPLHF
TRBJ2-4,NA,TRBV5-6,NA,TGTGCCAGCAGCGTGGGACTCCAGGGGTTCCTGCAAGCCAAAATCATTCAGTACTTC,CASSVGLQGFLQAKIIQYF
TRBJ2-5,NA,TRBV7-6,many,TGTGCCAGCAGCTTAGGTACATTCCAAGTGGAGACCCAGTACTTC,CASSLGTFQVETQYF
TRBJ2-3,TRBD1,TRBV10-3,NA,TGTGCCATCAGTGAGTCGGGTGGGACAGGTTTAACAGATACGCAGTATTTT,CAISESGGTGLTDTQYF
TRBJ1-1,NA,TRBV4-2,few,TGTGCCAGCAGCCATGGCCAGGGGCCGGGCACTGAAGCTTTCTTT,CASSHGQGPGTEAFF
TRBJ2-7,TRBD1,TRBV28,NA,TGTGCCAGCAGTTTTACAGGGGGGACCTACGAGCAGTACTTC,CASSFTGGTYEQYF
TRBJ2-7,TRBD1,TRBV6-5,many,TGTGCCAGCAGCCCGATTATGGGACAGGTCGCCTACGAGCAGTACTTC,CASSPIMGQVAYEQYF
TRBJ1-1,NA,TRBV12-3/TRBV12-4,many,TGTGCCAGCAGTTTGAGGGCTATGAACACTGAAGCTTTCTTT,CASSLRAMNTEAFF
TRBJ2-4,NA,TRBV5-1,many,TGCGCCAGCAGCTTGGAGGGCTCCATTCAGTACTTC,CASSLEGSIQYF
TRBJ2-5,NA,TRBV7-6,NA,TGTGCCAGCAGCTCCGGGACCCTCGTTGAGGCCCAGTACTTC,CASSSGTLVEAQYF
TRBJ2-7,TRBD1,TRBV4-1,few,TGCGCCACCGGACAGGGTTACGAGCAGTACTTC,CATGQGYEQYF
TRBJ2-1,NA,TRBV14,many,TGTGCCAGCCAGGCCCCTGTCGGGAGTTTGGATGAGCAGTTCTTC,CASQAPVGSLDEQFF
TRBJ2-1,TRBD2,TRBV6-2/TRBV6-3,few,TGTGCCAGCGCCGGGGCTAGCGGGTACAATGAGCAGTTCTTC,CASAGASGYNEQFF
TRBJ2-4,NA,TRBV30,NA,TGTGCCTGGCGGGTCACAGGACTAGCCAAAAACATTCAGTACTTC,CAWRVTGLAKNIQYF
TRBJ1-2,NA,TRBV27,few,TGTGCCAGCAGTCACGATGGCTACACCTTC,CASSHDGYTF
TRBJ2-7,TRBD1,TRBV5-4,few,TGTGCCAGCAGCTCTGGGACAGGGCTATACGAGCAGTACTTC,CASSSGTGLYEQYF
TRBJ2-4,NA,TRBV12-3/TRBV12-4,NA,TGTGCCAGCAGTGGTTCCACTGGACCCATTCAGTACTTC,CASSGSTGPIQYF
TRBJ2-7,TRBD1,TRBV3-1,many,TGTGCCAGCAGCCAGACAGGGGCCTACGAGCAGTACTTC,CASSQTGAYEQYF
TRBJ2-5,NA,TRBV7-2,many,TGTGCCAGCAGCCCGAATCGGGGGAAAGAGACCCAGTACTTC,CASSPNRGKETQYF
TRBJ2-5,NA,TRBV29-1,many,TGCAGCGTTAAGAATGCCGGGGTGGTGGAGACCCAGTACTTC,CSVKNAGVVETQYF
TRBJ2-5,TRBD1,TRBV15,NA,TGTGCCACCAGCAGGGTGACAGGGTCGTGGACCCAGTACTTC,CATSRVTGSWTQYF
TRBJ1-4,NA,TRBV30,NA,TGTGCCACGGAGGGGGTTAACAGGTCAACTAATGAAAAACTGTTTTTT,CATEGVNRSTNEKLFF
TRBJ2-7,NA,TRBV11-1,many,TGTGCCAGCAGTGCGGGGACACTCTCCTACGAGCAGTACTTC,CASSAGTLSYEQYF
TRBJ2-7,TRBD2,TRBV10-2,many,TGCGCCAGCACGAAGGGGACTAGCTTCGACAACCCCTACGAGCAGTACTTC,CASTKGTSFDNPYEQYF
TRBJ2-2,TRBD1,TRBV28,NA,TGTGCCAGCAGTTCTGGGACAGGGATTATGGGGGAGCTGTTTTTT,CASSSGTGIMGELFF
TRBJ2-2,NA,TRBV7-9,many,TGTGCCAGCAAAATACAGGGGAACACCGGGGAGCTGTTTTTT,CASKIQGNTGELFF
TRBJ2-3,TRBD1,TRBV7-6,NA,TGTGCCAGCAGCTTAGCTGGACAGGAACTGACAGATACGCAGTATTTT,CASSLAGQELTDTQYF
TRBJ2-7,TRBD1,TRBV2,many,TGTGCCAGCTCCCCGGACAGGAGCTCCTACGAGCAGTACTTC,CASSPDRSSYEQYF
TRBJ2-7,TRBD2,TRBV20-1,many,TGCAGTGCTACTCCTAGACTAGCTATCTACGAGCAGTACTTC,CSATPRLAIYEQYF
TRBJ2-7,NA,TRBV28,many,TGTGCCAGCAGCTCCGGGTCTTTCTACGAGCAGTACTTC,CASSSGSFYEQYF
TRBJ2-3,NA,TRBV7-2,few,TGTGCCAGCAGCTTAGAGGGCGAAACAGATACGCAGTATTTT,CASSLEGETDTQYF
TRBJ2-7,TRBD1,TRBV5-1,NA,TGCGCCAGCAGCTTGTTCGCGGGGACAGGGCTCCACGAGCAGTACTTC,CASSLFAGTGLHEQYF
TRBJ2-6,NA,TRBV12-3/TRBV12-4,few,TGTGCCAGCAGTTCGAGGACGGGTGGGGCCAACGTCCTGACTTTC,CASSSRTGGANVLTF
TRBJ2-1,TRBD2,TRBV2,NA,TGTGCCAGCAGTGCCGAGCGGGAGTTCCATGAGCAGTTCTTC,CASSAEREFHEQFF
TRBJ2-1,TRBD2,TRBV7-9,few,TGTGCCAGTTCCCTAGCGGGAGGGGATGAGCAGTTCTTC,CASSLAGGDEQFF
TRBJ1-6,NA,TRBV7-2,NA,TGTGCCAGCAGCTCCCGTGGCGACTACGGGTCTTTAGAATTCTACTTT,CASSSRGDYGSLEFYF